A selection of T cell receptor beta chains follows, all from one sample in a study of cytomegalovirus exposure and HLA in healthy donors. Clones were sequenced by immunoSEQ multiplex PCR, and TCRdb holds only the in-frame ones, with some missing. Of around 71,000 clones in the sample, around 70% were seen once. Sequencing was carried out using PBMCs. The receptors originated from a male donor in good health and CMV-seropositive. The CDR3 runs from the conserved cysteine through the conserved F or W. A D gene is named only where the DNA matches it firmly. A row's size may be missing; if present it is once, few, many or a size class.

TRBV18	TRBD2	NA	TRBJ2-1	CASSQNGLAGEGEQFF	TGTGCCAGCTCACAAAACGGACTAGCGGGAGAGGGTGAGCAGTTCTTC
TRBV6-1	NA	NA	TRBJ2-5	CASSEGARGGAETQYF	TGTGCCAGCAGTGAGGGAGCGAGGGGGGGAGCAGAGACCCAGTACTTC
TRBV21-1	NA	once	TRBJ1-3	CASSKAGVGNTIYF	TGTGCCAGCAGCAAAGCAGGGGTCGGAAACACCATATATTTT
TRBV29-1	NA	NA	TRBJ2-3	CSVVGSSTDTQYF	TGCAGCGTTGTGGGCAGCTCCACAGATACGCAGTATTTT
TRBV5-4	TRBD2	NA	TRBJ2-3	CASSSRTSGSGADTQYF	TGTGCCAGCAGCTCCCGGACTAGCGGGAGTGGGGCAGATACGCAGTATTTT
TRBV4-3	NA	once	TRBJ1-5	CASSQGYRIYSNQPQHF	TGCGCCAGCAGCCAAGGTTACAGGATCTATAGCAATCAGCCCCAGCATTTT
TRBV5-1	NA	NA	TRBJ2-2	CASSEGTPFNTGELFF	TGCGCCAGCAGCGAGGGGACACCTTTTAACACCGGGGAGCTGTTTTTT
TRBV7-2	NA	NA	TRBJ2-5	CASSLGAAPQETQYF	TGTGCCAGCAGCTTGGGGGCGGCACCTCAAGAGACCCAGTACTTC
TRBV11-3	NA	once	TRBJ2-7	CASSQDSHEQYF	TGTGCCAGCAGCCAGGACAGCCACGAGCAGTACTTC
TRBV27	TRBD1	NA	TRBJ1-2	CASSSLGTGPYGYTF	TGTGCCAGCAGTTCCCTTGGGACAGGGCCATATGGCTACACCTTC
TRBV7-2	TRBD1	NA	TRBJ2-7	CASSTRGTGSEQYF	TGTGCCAGCAGCACGAGGGGGACAGGGAGCGAGCAGTACTTC
TRBV4-1	NA	NA	TRBJ2-2	CASSQGGRGQNTGELFF	TGCGCCAGCAGCCAAGGTGGGAGGGGACAGAACACCGGGGAGCTGTTTTTT
TRBV11-2	TRBD1	NA	TRBJ1-5	CASSPGQGRNQPQHF	TGTGCCAGCAGCCCAGGACAGGGGCGCAATCAGCCCCAGCATTTT
TRBV5-1	TRBD2	NA	TRBJ2-1	CASSLEERGEQFF	TGCGCCAGCAGCTTGGAAGAGCGGGGTGAGCAGTTCTTC
TRBV4-1	NA	once	TRBJ2-5	CASSQEVARETQYF	TGCGCCAGCAGCCAAGAAGTTGCGCGTGAGACCCAGTACTTC
TRBV11-2	TRBD1	NA	TRBJ1-2	CASGQGRSSFYGYTF	TGTGCCAGCGGACAGGGCAGGAGCTCTTTCTATGGCTACACCTTC
TRBV5-4	TRBD1	NA	TRBJ1-1	CASSLVAGGRTEAFF	TGTGCCAGCAGCTTGGTGGCAGGGGGCAGGACTGAAGCTTTCTTT
TRBV9	NA	few	TRBJ1-2	CASSALDPLANYGYTF	TGTGCCAGCAGCGCCCTCGATCCTCTAGCTAACTATGGCTACACCTTC
TRBV7-9	TRBD1	NA	TRBJ2-7	CASSPGDRRYEQYF	TGTGCCAGCAGCCCCGGGGACAGGCGTTACGAGCAGTACTTC
TRBV5-5	NA	NA	TRBJ1-5	CASSLGGAGNNQPQHF	TGTGCCAGCAGCTTGGGTGGTGCGGGGAACAATCAGCCCCAGCATTTT
TRBV29-1	NA	NA	TRBJ2-3	CSVEVYSSNTQYF	TGCAGCGTTGAAGTATACTCGTCAAATACGCAGTATTTT
TRBV4-2	NA	NA	TRBJ2-1	CASSPERGGYNEQFF	TGTGCCAGCAGCCCAGAGCGAGGCGGCTACAATGAGCAGTTCTTC
TRBV7-2	NA	NA	TRBJ2-1	CASGDSYNEQFF	TGTGCCAGCGGAGACAGTTACAATGAGCAGTTCTTC
TRBV10-1	NA	NA	TRBJ1-4	CASSESGGAREKLFF	TGCGCCAGCAGTGAGTCCGGCGGAGCACGTGAAAAACTGTTTTTT
TRBV7-2	NA	NA	TRBJ1-2	CASRGVRGRSYGYTF	TGTGCCAGCAGAGGTGTGCGGGGGCGCAGCTATGGCTACACCTTC
TRBV2	TRBD1	few	TRBJ2-5	CASSQGTGGAETQYF	TGTGCCAGCAGTCAGGGGACAGGGGGCGCGGAGACCCAGTACTTC
TRBV19	NA	NA	TRBJ1-1	CASSIDRGEKNTEAFF	TGTGCCAGTAGTATAGACCGGGGAGAGAAAAACACTGAAGCTTTCTTT
TRBV4-1	TRBD1	NA	TRBJ2-7	CASSHTAGQGAYEQYF	TGCGCCAGCAGCCATACCGCGGGACAGGGGGCCTACGAGCAGTACTTC
TRBV7-6	TRBD1	once	TRBJ2-7	CASSRTGGLSGEQYF	TGTGCCAGCAGTCGCACAGGGGGCTTGAGCGGCGAGCAGTACTTC
TRBV7-9	TRBD2	NA	TRBJ2-3	CASSLGGRGDTDTQYF	TGTGCCAGCAGCTTAGGTGGGCGGGGGGACACAGATACGCAGTATTTT
TRBV30	NA	NA	TRBJ1-2	CASAEGGGYTF	TGTGCTTCCGCGGAGGGAGGTGGCTACACCTTC
TRBV6-1	NA	NA	TRBJ2-7	CASSQQGFTYEQYF	TGTGCCAGCAGCCAACAGGGATTCACCTACGAGCAGTACTTC
TRBV9	NA	NA	TRBJ2-1	CASSVEDSHNEQFF	TGTGCCAGCAGCGTAGAGGACAGCCACAATGAGCAGTTCTTC